The 2 T cell receptor beta chains reported below all come from one sample, sequenced in a study of tumor-infiltrating lymphocytes in primary liver carcinoma. Starting from 500 ng of total RNA, TCR beta cDNA was produced with a primer in the constant region. Employing slightly modified ARM-PCR, three nested multiplex PCR rounds were run, and these gave rise to the TCR beta libraries. Researchers ran the first two PCR rounds for around 10 cycles each with TRBV1-TRBV30 forward primers and a C-beta reverse primer. A single record per CDR3 protein comes from TCRdb applying MiXCR to the multiplex PCR reads. The sample holds about 75,000 distinct CDR3 sequences; under 75% are singletons and the top ten take approximately 27%. From unsorted bulk tissue weighing roughly 17-32 mg, DNA and RNA were co-extracted. The material sequenced was tumor-adjacent normal liver tissue. These receptors were obtained from a man aged 35 to 55 with primary liver carcinoma and hepatitis B virus infection.

As regards this clonotype: This clone may be a read error of a much larger clone one base away. The CDR3 nucleotides read TGTGCCACTAACTCCGGACTAGTTACCGGGGAGCTGTTTTTT. Translating it yields CATNSGLVTGELFF. The chain couples TRBV6-5 to TRBJ2-2; the match to TRBD2 covers 7 bases. The V gene end was trimmed by 10 bases and the J gene end by 5 bases; junction bases not matched to a gene: 10. The CDR3 length is 14 residues. The germline V gene encodes CDR1 MNHEY and CDR2 SVGAGI.

The rearrangement uses TRBV11-2 and TRBJ2-1, with 8 bases identical to TRBD2. Germline CDR1 SGHAT, CDR2 FQNNGV. This CDR3 region has 15 residues. The junction had 4 bases not matched to a gene; V was cut back by 0 bases and J by 6 bases. The chain's CDR3 is CASSLDSGGANEQFF. CDR3 coding DNA: TGTGCCAGCAGCTTAGACTCCGGGGGGGCCAATGAGCAGTTCTTC.